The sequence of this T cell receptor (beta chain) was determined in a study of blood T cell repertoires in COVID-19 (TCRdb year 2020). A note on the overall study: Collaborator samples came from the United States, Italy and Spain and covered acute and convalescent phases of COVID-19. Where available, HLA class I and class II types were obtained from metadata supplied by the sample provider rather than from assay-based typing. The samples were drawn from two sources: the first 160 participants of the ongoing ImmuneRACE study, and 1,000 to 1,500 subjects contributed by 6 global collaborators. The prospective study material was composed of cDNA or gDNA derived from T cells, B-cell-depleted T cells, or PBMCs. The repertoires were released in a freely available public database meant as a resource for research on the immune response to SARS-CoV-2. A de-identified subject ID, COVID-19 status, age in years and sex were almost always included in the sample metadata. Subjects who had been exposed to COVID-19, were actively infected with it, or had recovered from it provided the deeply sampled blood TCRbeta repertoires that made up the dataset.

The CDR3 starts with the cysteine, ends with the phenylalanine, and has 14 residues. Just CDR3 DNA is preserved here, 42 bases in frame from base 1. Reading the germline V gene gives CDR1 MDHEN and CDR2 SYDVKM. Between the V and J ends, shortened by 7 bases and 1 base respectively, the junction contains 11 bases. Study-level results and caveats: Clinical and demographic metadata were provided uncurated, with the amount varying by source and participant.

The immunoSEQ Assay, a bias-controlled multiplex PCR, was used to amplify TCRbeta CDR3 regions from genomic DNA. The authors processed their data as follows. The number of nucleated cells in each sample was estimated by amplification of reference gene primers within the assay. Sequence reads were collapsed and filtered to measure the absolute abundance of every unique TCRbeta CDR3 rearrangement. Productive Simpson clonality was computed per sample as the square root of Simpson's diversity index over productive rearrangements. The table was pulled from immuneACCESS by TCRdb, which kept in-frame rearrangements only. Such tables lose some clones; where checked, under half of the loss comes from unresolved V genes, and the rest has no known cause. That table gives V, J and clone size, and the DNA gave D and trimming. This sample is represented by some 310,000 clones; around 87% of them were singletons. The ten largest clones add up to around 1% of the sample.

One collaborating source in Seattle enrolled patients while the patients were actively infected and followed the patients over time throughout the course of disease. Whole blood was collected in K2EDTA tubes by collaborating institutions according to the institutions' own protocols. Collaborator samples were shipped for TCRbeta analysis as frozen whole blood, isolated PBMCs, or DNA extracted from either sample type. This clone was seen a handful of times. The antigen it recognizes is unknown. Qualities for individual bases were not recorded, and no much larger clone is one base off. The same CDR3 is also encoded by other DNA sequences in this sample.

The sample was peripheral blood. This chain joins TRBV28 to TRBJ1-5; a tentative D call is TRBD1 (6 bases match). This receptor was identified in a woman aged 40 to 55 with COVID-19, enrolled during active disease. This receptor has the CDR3 CASTPGGSNQPQHF. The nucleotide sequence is TGTGCCAGCACTCCGGGGGGCAGCAATCAGCCCCAGCATTTT.